This TCR beta chain was identified during a study of spatial heterogeneity in lung cancer (dated by TCRdb to the late 2010s). Regarding the complete study: More beta-chain than alpha-chain transcripts were consistently detected, likely reflecting higher beta-chain transcript abundance. In the raw uncorrected reads, each unique combination of TCR and UMI appeared more than ten times on average. The study quantitatively compared TCR alpha and beta repertoires across multiple tumor regions, matched nontumor lung and blood in non-small cell lung cancer. Nonsynonymous mutation counts, determined by whole-exome sequencing of tumor tissue, were related to TCR repertoire features. At surgery, both alpha and beta chains were TCR-sequenced in roughly 200 tumor regions, fewer than 65 matched nontumor lung samples and around 50 PBMC samples. Broad study findings and their caveats: Confirming at a functional level the hypothesis that regional TCRs recognize regional mutations was considered to require additional single-cell paired TCR alpha and beta sequencing. Ubiquitous expanded tumor TCRs showed up in blood more often at tumor resection than at routine follow-up.

Libraries were prepared through 5' RACE. Reads for this sample came from a NextSeq 500. To allow correction of PCR and sequencing errors, the TCR library protocol tagged every TCR cDNA molecule with a unique molecular identifier. Per the source publication's procedure: TCR identification, UMI-based error correction and CDR3 extraction were performed with Decombinator tools. TCRs above a frequency of 2 per 1,000, corresponding to the top 1% of the tumor frequency distribution, were defined as expanded. Each repertoire was subsampled 100 times to 5,000 TCRs, after which Renyi diversity was computed with the R vegan package. CDR3 similarity networks were built from amino acid triplet string-kernel similarity, connecting CDR3s with pairwise similarity above 0.82. TCRdb trimmed public reads at Q25 via fastp, called clones via MiXCR and kept in-frame beta chains. Under each unique CDR3 protein, matching rows form one entry showing the most common genes and DNA. The V and J calls come from TCRdb's annotation, not from the publication. In this sample the table shows just over 75,000 distinct CDR3 sequences, 7.5% to 9.5% of which occur a single time. The ten largest clonotypes hold approximately 6.3% of the sample.

The germline V gene (reference sequence) specifies LNHNV as CDR1 and YYDKDF as CDR2. Inclusive of the bounding cysteine and phenylalanine, the CDR3 is 11 residues long. CDR3 DNA only is kept here, 33 bases in frame from base 1. V and J lose 3 bases and 9 bases, and a span of 7 bases separates them. This clonotype was seen ten or more times. Its antigen is currently not known. Within one base of it there is no much larger clone, and no base qualities were kept. The time point label on this specimen signifies: sample taken at primary tumor resection. Donors were approximately 72 patients with early-stage, untreated non-small cell lung cancer from the lung TRACERx cohort. TCR sequencing used whole RNA extracted from tumor and nontumor lung tissue, or from cryopreserved PBMC samples, without cell sorting. A patient was chosen for TCR sequencing only when enough RNA was available from at least two tumor regions.

The TCR comes from a male donor with early-stage non-small cell lung cancer. The sequence links TRBV15 to TRBJ2-3, with a tentative D gene TRBD2 over 5 matching bases. The sample in question was PBMCs, obtained at surgery. The nucleotide sequence is TGTGCCACCAGCAGCGGGATAACGCAGTATTTT. This sequence encodes CATSSGITQYF.